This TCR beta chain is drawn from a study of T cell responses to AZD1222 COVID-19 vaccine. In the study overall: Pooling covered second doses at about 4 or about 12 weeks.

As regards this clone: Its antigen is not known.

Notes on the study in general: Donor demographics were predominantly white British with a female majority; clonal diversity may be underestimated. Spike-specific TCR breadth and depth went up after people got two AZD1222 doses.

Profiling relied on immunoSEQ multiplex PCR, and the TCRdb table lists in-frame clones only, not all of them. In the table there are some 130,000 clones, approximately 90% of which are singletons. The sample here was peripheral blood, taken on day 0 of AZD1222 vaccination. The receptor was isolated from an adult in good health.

The CDR3 DNA reads TGTGCCAGCAGCTTAGTGGGCCAAGAGACCCAGTACTTC. Encoded protein: CASSLVGQETQYF. V gene TRBV7-3 combines with J gene TRBJ2-5, with unresolved D. Deletions cut 2 bases from V and 1 base from J, with 5 bases between. The CDR3 has 13 residues. Germline CDR1 and CDR2: SGHTA and FQGTGA.